The 23 T cell receptor beta chains below were found in one sample sequenced in a study of T-cell memory formation after mild COVID-19 (dated by TCRdb to the early 2020s). The method behind the library was 5' RACE. Sequenced using an Illumina NovaSeq 6000. TCRdb trimmed public reads at Q25 via fastp, called clones via MiXCR and kept in-frame beta chains. When rows share a CDR3 protein, they turn into one entry using the most common DNA and genes. For this sample there are a few hundred thousand distinct CDR3 sequences; 13% to 15% appear just once. Together, the top ten hold around a fifth of the sample. Sequences were obtained from PBMCs or a T cell subset sorted from them (not recorded which). These receptors were collected from a man in his late teens or twenties who had mild COVID-19 (a few samples of this study predate the infection). The sample titles of this study are shuffled in the database, so cell type and time point are left out; the donor was told from shared clones.

This clonotype was observed a handful of times. The chain has TRBV10-3 and TRBJ1-1, with D possibly matching TRBD1 (5 bases). CDR1 is ENHRY and CDR2 is SYGVKD in the germline V gene. The CDR3 runs to 14 residues. Deletions cut 5 bases from V and 0 bases from J, with 10 bases between. CDR3 region: CAISPTGVNTEAFF. In nucleotides, the CDR3 is TGTGCCATCAGTCCTACAGGAGTGAACACTGAAGCTTTCTTT.

This clonotype was seen repeatedly, ten times or more. The germline gene is not matched at one end of the junction; a read error may be the cause. The chain employs TRBV7-9 and TRBJ2-5, with D perhaps matching TRBD2 (6 bases). This CDR3 has 13 residues. Germline V gene data show CDR1 as SEHNR and CDR2 as FQNEAQ (reference sequence). Here the CDR3 reads CASGLPTQVTQYF. CDR3 nucleotides: TGTGCCAGCGGACTACCGACCCAAGTGACCCAGTACTTC.

The sample holds many counts of this clonotype. The chain carries TRBV19 and TRBJ2-1; unclear D gene. V was shortened by 2 bases and J by 7 bases, with 6 bases between the two germline ends. CDR1 and CDR2 from the germline V gene are LNHDA and SQIVND (reference sequence). The CDR3 runs to 12 residues. CDR3 residues: CASSIFRNEQFF. The DNA for the CDR3 is TGTGCCAGTAGTATATTTAGGAATGAGCAGTTCTTC.

In DNA, the CDR3 is TGTGCCAGCAGCGTAGGGGTCCCAGAGACCCAGTACTTC. The encoded protein is CASSVGVPETQYF. The V and J genes are TRBV9 and TRBJ2-5; no clear D gene. CDR1 is SGDLS, CDR2 YYNGEE, per germline. The CDR3 totals 13 residues. Deletions cut 0 bases from V and 4 bases from J, with 7 bases between.

This clonotype turned up a few times. This sequence joins TRBV12-3 or TRBV12-4 and TRBJ2-7; D remains ambiguous. V was trimmed by 5 bases and J by 6 bases, leaving 11 bases between them. The CDR3 consists of 12 residues. The CDR3 bases are TGTGCCAGCAGTATGTCCGGGCGCGAGCAGTACTTC. As protein: CASSMSGREQYF.

V is TRBV7-6 and J is TRBJ2-1; 7 bases map to TRBD2. CDR3 length: 11 residues. The J segment lost 11 bases and the V segment lost 5 bases, leaving 3 bases of the junction unmatched. CDR1 is SGHVS, CDR2 FNYEAQ, per germline. CDR3 coding DNA: TGTGCCAGCAGCCCCGGGAGGCAGCAGTTCTTC. It translates to CASSPGRQQFF.

The chain recombines TRBV5-5 with TRBJ2-6; no clear D gene. Germline CDR1 SGHKS, CDR2 YYEKEE (reference sequence). V lost 3 bases and J 5 bases, leaving 12 bases between the germline ends. This CDR3 is built from 15 residues. The CDR3: CASSSDGLWANVLTF. In DNA, the CDR3 is TGTGCCAGCAGCTCAGACGGTCTTTGGGCCAACGTCCTGACTTTC.

This clonotype was found many times. The chain joins TRBV20-1 to TRBJ1-2, with D tentatively TRBD1 (6 bases). V lost 3 bases to trimming and J lost 8 bases, with 19 bases between them. The CDR3 is 14 residues long. Germline V lookup: CDR1 DFQATT, CDR2 SNEGSKA (reference sequence). Written as DNA, the CDR3 is TGCAGTGCTAGGACGGGAAAGGGGGTGTTAGGCTACACCTTC. Its translation is CSARTGKGVLGYTF.

This clonotype was counted only a few times. V is TRBV5-1 and J is TRBJ2-7, with D perhaps matching TRBD1 (5 bases). V was pared by 0 bases and J by 2 bases, with 18 bases between. Germline CDR1 reads SGHRS; CDR2 reads YFSETQ. The CDR3 is 17 residues long. CDR3 in amino acids: CASSLGPFAGSAYEQYF. For the CDR3, the DNA is TGCGCCAGCAGCTTGGGACCTTTCGCAGGGTCGGCCTACGAGCAGTACTTC.

This clonotype was seen a handful of times. The CDR3 region has the DNA TGTGCCAGCAGCCATACAGGGGGTGATCAGCCCCAGCATTTT. The encoded protein is CASSHTGGDQPQHF. The chain employs TRBV3-1 and TRBJ1-5; 8 bases fit TRBD1. CDR3 size: 14 residues. Germline V gene lookup returns CDR1 LGHDT and CDR2 YNNKEL (reference sequence). V lost 3 bases and J lost 5; bases outside the gene matches: 3. The full variable domain, its missing parts supplied by reference TRBV3-1 and TRBJ1-5, is DTAVSQTPKYLVTQMGNDKSIKCEQNLGHDTMYWYKQDSKKFLKIMFSYNNKELIINETVPNRFSPKSPDKAHLNLHINSLELGDSAVYFCASSHTGGDQPQHFGDGTRLSIL.

The chain links TRBV4-3 to TRBJ2-7, with D uncertain. This CDR3 region has 13 residues. CDR1 is LGHNA, CDR2 YSLEER, per germline. Trimming cost V 0 bases and J 4 bases, with 7 bases left between them. In DNA form, the CDR3 reads TGCGCCAGCAGCCAAGATCCCAGGTACGAGCAGTACTTC. Its translation: CASSQDPRYEQYF.

This chain joins TRBV2 and TRBJ2-3, with unresolved D. The CDR3 has 11 amino acids. Looked up from germline, CDR1 is SNHLY and CDR2 is FYNNEI. With 7 bases removed from V and 10 bases from J, the gap between germline ends came to 12 bases. As DNA, the CDR3 is TGTGCCAGCACGGAAGCCGTGCCGCAGTATTTT. Protein: CASTEAVPQYF.

The chain carries TRBV7-9 and TRBJ1-4; D not certain. V lost 1 base and J 0 bases, leaving 6 bases between the germline ends. Germline values: CDR1 SEHNR, CDR2 FQNEAQ (reference sequence). This CDR3 comprises 15 residues. The DNA for the CDR3 is TGTGCCAGCAGCTTAGTCAGTTCAACTAATGAAAAACTGTTTTTT. Translating it yields CASSLVSSTNEKLFF.

This clonotype was counted between two and nine times. The chain carries TRBV5-6 and TRBJ2-7; D remains unclear. This CDR3 is 12 amino acids long. V was cut by 0 bases and J by 5 bases, with 6 bases left in between. CDR1 is SGHDT, CDR2 YYEEEE, per germline. This chain's CDR3 is CASSLERHEQYV. The DNA for the CDR3 is TGTGCCAGCAGCTTGGAACGGCACGAGCAGTACGTC.

V and J are TRBV9 and TRBJ2-5, with 7 bases aligning to TRBD2. V gave up 4 bases and J gave up 1 base; unmatched junction bases: 4. CDR1 is SGDLS, CDR2 YYNGEE, per germline. This CDR3 has 14 residues. CDR3 coding DNA: TGTGCCAGCAGCACCGGGAGGACCCAAGAGACCCAGTACTTC. It is translated as CASSTGRTQETQYF.

In its sample, this clonotype was seen many times. The chain has TRBV5-5 and TRBJ1-2, with no clear D. The germline gives CDR1 SGHKS, CDR2 YYEKEE (reference sequence). This CDR3 has 14 amino acids. Deletions cut 2 bases from V and 8 bases from J, with 16 bases between. As DNA, the CDR3 is TGTGCCAGCAGCTTCACCGTCACGGGGAAGGGCTACACCTTC. Encoded protein: CASSFTVTGKGYTF.

This clonotype was recorded at least ten times. V is TRBV4-2 and J is TRBJ1-3; weak D call: TRBD1 (6 bases). The V gene's germline CDR1 is LGHNA and CDR2 YNFKEQ. The V gene lost 2 bases and the J gene lost 4 bases, with 18 bases spanning the gap. The CDR3 totals 17 residues. The CDR3 here is CASSQPGTRDGGNTIYF. The CDR3 nucleotides are TGTGCCAGCAGCCAACCCGGGACACGGGACGGAGGAAACACCATATATTTT.

A few counts support this clonotype. This chain links TRBV7-9 with TRBJ2-3, with D possibly TRBD2 on 5 matching bases. The CDR3 has 14 amino acids. V lost 2 bases to trimming and J lost 8 bases, with 14 bases between them. Germline-derived CDR1 and CDR2 are SEHNR and FQNEAQ (reference sequence). The CDR3, as DNA: TGTGCCAGCAGCTTACTGGCCATTGAGGGTACGCAGTATTTT. It translates to CASSLLAIEGTQYF.

Turning to this clonotype: A much bigger clone sits one base away, suggesting this may be a read error. The chain links TRBV7-7 to TRBJ2-3, with a possible D match to TRBD1 (6 bases). The germline V gene has CDR1 SSHAT and CDR2 FNYEAQ (reference sequence). This CDR3 has 12 amino acids. CDR3 loop: CASSPTGDTKYF. Here the CDR3 DNA reads TGTGCTAGCAGCCCGACAGGAGATACGAAGTATTTT.

In its sample, this clonotype was seen a few times. V usage is TRBV5-1 and J usage is TRBJ2-1, with 15 bases identical to TRBD2. Germline CDR1 is SGHRS and CDR2 is YFSETQ. The V segment lost 0 bases and the J segment 4 bases; nucleotides outside the gene matches: 5. The CDR3 is 18 residues long. The CDR3 is CASSLATGLAGGYNEQFF. The CDR3 nucleotides are TGCGCCAGCAGCTTGGCCACAGGACTAGCGGGGGGGTACAATGAGCAGTTCTTC.

The chain recombines TRBV4-1 with TRBJ2-7; D may be TRBD1 (5 bases). CDR1 is MGHRA and CDR2 is YSYEKL in the germline V gene. The V gene lost 1 base and the J gene lost 0 bases, with 7 bases spanning the gap. This CDR3 comprises 14 residues. CDR3 loop: CASSQVDSSYEQYF. The CDR3 nucleotides are TGCGCCAGCAGCCAAGTCGACAGCTCCTACGAGCAGTACTTC.

This clonotype was recorded many times. The chain carries TRBV10-2 and TRBJ1-5, with D unresolved. This CDR3 spans 14 amino acids. Germline CDR1 WSHSY, CDR2 SAAADI. The V and J ends lost 0 bases and 5 bases respectively, with 8 bases between them. The CDR3 DNA reads TGCGCCAGCAGTGAGTCGCATAGGGATCAGCCCCAGCATTTT. As protein: CASSESHRDQPQHF.

The table lists this clonotype with a few counts. The chain employs TRBV5-1 and TRBJ2-3; 11 nucleotides match TRBD2. This CDR3 is built from 19 residues. The ends lost 1 base at V and 2 bases at J; junction bases unmatched: 12. CDR1 and CDR2 (germline): SGHRS, YFSETQ. The CDR3 reads CASSLQAVLAGGSTDTQYF. CDR3 nucleotides: TGCGCCAGCAGCTTGCAAGCTGTGCTAGCGGGGGGTTCCACAGATACGCAGTATTTT.